This is a list of T cell receptor beta chains from one sample in a study of shared clonotypes between healthy human individuals. Sequencing was performed with immunoSEQ multiplex PCR; in TCRdb, only in-frame clones are kept and a portion is missing. The data contain roughly 500,000 clones, about 96% of them singletons. Sequences were obtained from naive CD4+ T cells sorted from blood. The receptors here all came from a woman aged 25 to 39 in good health. Both conserved end residues are part of each CDR3.

j_call	v_call	cdr3_aa
TRBJ2-6	TRBV4-2	CASSQVGSRVGSGANVLTF
TRBJ2-1	TRBV28	CASSPGFAGGYNEQFF
TRBJ1-2	TRBV29-1	CSVATNRNGYTF
TRBJ1-5	TRBV27	CASSLKGHYNQPQHF
TRBJ2-7	TRBV18	CASSTGTSGSLTEQYF
TRBJ1-1	TRBV18	CASSPQGRDTEAFF
TRBJ1-1	TRBV10-3	CANSLSVNTEAFF
TRBJ2-5	TRBV7-2	CASSLNGEQETQYF
TRBJ1-1	TRBV4-1	CASSQDPNTEAFF
TRBJ1-5	TRBV29-1	CSVGSGGQLYQPQHF
TRBJ2-5	TRBV15	CATSRDSVGQETQYF
TRBJ2-1	TRBV9	CASSVSAADEQFF
TRBJ1-2	TRBV5-4	CASSTDGLYGYTF
TRBJ2-3	TRBV6-6	CASSLRGAGGSDTQYF
TRBJ1-4	TRBV5-1	CASSWGGEEKLFF
TRBJ2-7	TRBV27	CASSFRVSSYEQYF
TRBJ2-2	TRBV5-1	CASSLLLAGLGVTGELFF
TRBJ2-1	TRBV5-1	CASSFVAASSYNEQFF
TRBJ2-7	TRBV11-2	CASSLVGLATYEQYF
TRBJ2-7	TRBV7-9	CASSHELYTGTYEQYF
TRBJ2-4	TRBV6-6	CASSFRGVYAKNIQYF
TRBJ2-1	TRBV28	CASRAGTGWNEQFF
TRBJ1-5	TRBV5-1	CASSLEWNQPQHF
TRBJ2-2	TRBV4-1	CASSQDGRANTGELFF
TRBJ2-1	TRBV6-1	CASSGWAYNEQFF
TRBJ1-5	TRBV6-1	CASSDGRHRQHSNQPQHF
TRBJ2-7	TRBV7-8	CASSQRTGYNEQYF
TRBJ2-7	TRBV7-2	CASSLASGWGYEQYF
TRBJ2-1	TRBV27	CASGGSGGSYNEQFF
TRBJ2-3	TRBV7-9	CASSPGLALDTQYF
TRBJ1-2	TRBV11-2	CASSLDLGPPYGYTF
TRBJ1-2	TRBV2	CASSETGEYGYTF
TRBJ2-7	TRBV5-1	CASSLGLVPGGRIFYEQYF
TRBJ2-1	TRBV4-1	CASSPSSGKTYNEQFF
TRBJ1-2	TRBV6-6	CASSPGLNYGYTF
TRBJ2-7	TRBV28	CASTLAGAGYEQYF
TRBJ2-3	TRBV5-1	CASSFSSGRASGTDTQYF
TRBJ1-6	TRBV27	CASSLFGSTNSPLHF
TRBJ2-1	TRBV6-6	CASSPQRNEQFF
TRBJ1-3	TRBV19	CASSMSGVSGNTIYF
TRBJ1-2	TRBV6-6	CASSYTEGFYGYTF
TRBJ2-1	TRBV7-8	CASSLQGRGTYNEQFF
TRBJ2-3	TRBV6-6	CASREGQAVNTDTQYF
TRBJ1-5	TRBV27	CASSLRGQPNQPQHF
TRBJ2-7	TRBV9	CASSVSRTHSF
TRBJ2-5	TRBV7-2	CASSLVGTGIQETQYF
TRBJ2-4	TRBV28	CASSSPDRGDKNIQYF
TRBJ2-3	TRBV6-1	CASSEGYLGRGTDTQYF
TRBJ2-1	TRBV6-4	CASSPDRGYEQFF
TRBJ1-2	TRBV5-1	CASSFEVGGGYTF